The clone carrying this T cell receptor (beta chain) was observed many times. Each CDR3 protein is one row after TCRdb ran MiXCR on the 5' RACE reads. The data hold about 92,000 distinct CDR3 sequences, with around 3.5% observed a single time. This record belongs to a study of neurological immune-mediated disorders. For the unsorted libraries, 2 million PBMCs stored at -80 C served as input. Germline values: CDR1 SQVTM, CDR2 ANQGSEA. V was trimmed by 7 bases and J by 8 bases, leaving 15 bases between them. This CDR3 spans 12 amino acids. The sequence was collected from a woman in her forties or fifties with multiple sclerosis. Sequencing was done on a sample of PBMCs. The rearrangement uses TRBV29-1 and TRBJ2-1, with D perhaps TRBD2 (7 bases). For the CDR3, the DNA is TGCAGCGCCGCGCAGGGGAGGGATGAGCAGTTCTTC. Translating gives CSAAQGRDEQFF.